This T cell receptor beta chain was recorded in a study of blood T cell repertoires in COVID-19. Study in general: T cells, B-cell-depleted T cells, or PBMCs provided the cDNA or gDNA that served as material.

In the study's own analysis: Reference gene primer amplification gave estimated nucleated cell counts. The method was immunoSEQ multiplex PCR; TCRdb's version includes in-frame clones alone and lacks a portion of them. Clone size and the V and J calls come from that table; the DNA yielded D and trimming. The table has about 210,000 clones, roughly 82% seen once. Germline CDR1 reads SGDLS; CDR2 reads YYNGEE. The CDR3 extends over 16 amino acids. Trimming removed 4 bases at V and 5 bases at J, with 21 bases between. This clone was observed once. This clonotype was obtained from a man between 50 and 59 years old with active or convalescent COVID-19. Sample: peripheral blood. The chain employs TRBV9 and TRBJ1-1, with D possibly being TRBD1 (5 bases). The CDR3 region is CASSRGIQGLGTEAFF. The CDR3 DNA reads TGTGCCAGCAGCAGAGGTATCCAGGGTTTAGGGACTGAAGCTTTCTTT.